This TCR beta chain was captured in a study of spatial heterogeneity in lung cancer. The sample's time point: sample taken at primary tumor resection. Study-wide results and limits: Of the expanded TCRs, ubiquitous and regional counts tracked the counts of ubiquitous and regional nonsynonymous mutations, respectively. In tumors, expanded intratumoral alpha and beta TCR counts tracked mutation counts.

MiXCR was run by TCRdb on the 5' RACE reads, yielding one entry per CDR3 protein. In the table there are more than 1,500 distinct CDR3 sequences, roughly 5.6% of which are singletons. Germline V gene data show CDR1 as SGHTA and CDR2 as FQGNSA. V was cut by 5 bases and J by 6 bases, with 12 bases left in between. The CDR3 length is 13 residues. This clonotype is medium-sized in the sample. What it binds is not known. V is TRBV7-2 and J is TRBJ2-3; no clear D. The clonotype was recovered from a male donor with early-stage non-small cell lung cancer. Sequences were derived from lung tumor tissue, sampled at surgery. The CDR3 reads CASSPRAADTQYF. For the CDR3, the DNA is TGTGCCAGCAGCCCACGCGCGGCCGATACGCAGTATTTT.